Listed below are T cell receptor beta chains from one sample, sequenced in a study of blood T cell repertoires in COVID-19. This table comes from immunoSEQ multiplex PCR, and its TCRdb copy is limited to in-frame clones, with some not included. The repertoire holds under 55,000 clones, with almost 85% as singletons. The sequenced material came from peripheral blood. The receptors stem from a human donor in a cohort sampled during active COVID-19. The CDR3 runs from the conserved cysteine through the conserved F or W. Each record gives: clone size, D gene, V gene, J gene, CDR3 length, CDR3 protein, CDR3 DNA. The D gene is left open where the match is weak. Size is omitted from some rows. Given values are once, few, many or a class for expanded clones.

few	TRBD1	TRBV28	TRBJ1-2	12	CASKLDRDGYTF	TGTGCCAGCAAGCTGGACAGGGACGGCTACACCTTC
-	-	TRBV19	TRBJ2-1	13	CASSIEPGSEQFF	TGTGCCAGTAGTATAGAACCCGGGTCTGAGCAGTTCTTC
-	TRBD2	TRBV11-3	TRBJ2-7	13	CASSRGLDYEQYF	TGTGCCAGCAGCCGGGGACTAGACTACGAGCAGTACTTC
-	-	TRBV7-2	TRBJ1-1	14	CASSPTPLSTEAFF	TGTGCCAGCAGCCCTACCCCTTTGAGCACTGAAGCTTTCTTT
-	-	TRBV7-9	TRBJ1-1	14	CASSLLAGGTEAFF	TGTGCCAGCAGCTTACTAGCGGGAGGTACTGAAGCTTTCTTT
-	TRBD1	TRBV30	TRBJ1-2	13	CAWSRDRPYGYTF	TGTGCCTGGAGCCGGGACAGGCCCTATGGCTACACCTTC
-	-	TRBV5-1	TRBJ2-5	13	CASSLDRGGTQYF	TGCGCCAGCAGCTTGGATCGAGGCGGGACCCAGTACTTC
few	-	TRBV28	TRBJ1-2	14	CASIPTTGGRGYTF	TGTGCCAGCATCCCCACTACCGGGGGGCGAGGCTACACCTTC
-	TRBD1	TRBV6-6	TRBJ1-2	15	CASRTGGHDNYGYTF	TGTGCCAGCAGGACAGGGGGCCACGATAACTATGGCTACACCTTC
-	-	TRBV18	TRBJ2-6	16	CASSPEASSGANVLTF	TGTGCCAGCTCACCAGAGGCGAGCTCTGGGGCCAACGTCCTGACTTTC
-	TRBD1	TRBV18	TRBJ2-1	15	CASSQGQGSYNEQFF	TGTGCCAGCTCACAGGGACAGGGGTCTTACAATGAGCAGTTCTTC
-	-	TRBV25-1	TRBJ2-7	13	CASSDYGQYEQYF	TGTGCCAGCAGTGATTATGGACAGTACGAGCAGTACTTC
few	-	TRBV6-5	TRBJ2-7	12	CASGPRKLVQYF	TGTGCCAGCGGCCCGAGGAAGTTGGTGCAGTACTTC
medium-sized	-	TRBV5-6	TRBJ2-7	14	CASSPGPGSYEQYF	TGTGCCAGCAGCCCAGGCCCGGGGTCCTACGAGCAGTACTTC
-	-	TRBV19	TRBJ2-1	14	CASRLADPWNEQFF	TGTGCCAGTAGGTTAGCGGACCCTTGGAATGAGCAGTTCTTC
-	TRBD2	TRBV7-2	TRBJ2-7	14	CASSTTSGLYEQYF	TGTGCCAGCAGCACCACTAGCGGGTTATACGAGCAGTACTTC
-	TRBD2	TRBV10-2	TRBJ2-7	12	CASGASGYEQYF	TGCGCCAGCGGGGCTAGCGGCTACGAGCAGTACTTC
-	TRBD1	TRBV19	TRBJ1-1	14	CASSRQGTNTEAFF	TGTGCCAGTAGTCGACAGGGCACGAACACTGAAGCTTTCTTT
-	TRBD2	TRBV6-5	TRBJ2-5	12	CASSWGGETQYF	TGTGCCAGCAGCTGGGGGGGAGAAACCCAGTACTTC
-	-	TRBV7-9	TRBJ2-5	13	CASSLPSEETQYF	TGTGCCAGCAGCCTCCCGTCGGAGGAGACCCAGTACTTC